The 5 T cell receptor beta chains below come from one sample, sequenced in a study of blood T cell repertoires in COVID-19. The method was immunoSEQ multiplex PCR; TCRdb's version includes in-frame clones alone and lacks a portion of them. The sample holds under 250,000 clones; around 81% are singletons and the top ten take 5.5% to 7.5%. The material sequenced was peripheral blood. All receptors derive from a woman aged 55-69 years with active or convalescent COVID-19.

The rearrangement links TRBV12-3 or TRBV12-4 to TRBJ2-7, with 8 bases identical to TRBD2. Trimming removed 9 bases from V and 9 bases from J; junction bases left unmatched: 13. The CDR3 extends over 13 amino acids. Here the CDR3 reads CARAGLEIPGQYF. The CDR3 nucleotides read TGTGCCAGGGCGGGACTAGAGATACCTGGGCAGTACTTC.

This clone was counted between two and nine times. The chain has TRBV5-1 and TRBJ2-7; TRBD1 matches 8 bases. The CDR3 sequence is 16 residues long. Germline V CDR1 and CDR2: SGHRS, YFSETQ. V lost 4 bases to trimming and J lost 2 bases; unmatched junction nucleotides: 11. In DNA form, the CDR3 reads TGCGCCAGCAGCGAGACAGGACAGGGTAAGGCCTACGAGCAGTACGTC. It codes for CASSETGQGKAYEQYV.

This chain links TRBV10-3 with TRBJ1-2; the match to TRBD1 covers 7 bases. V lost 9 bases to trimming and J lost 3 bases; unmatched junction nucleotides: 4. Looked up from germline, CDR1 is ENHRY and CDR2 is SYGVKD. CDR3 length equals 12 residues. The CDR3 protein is CAIQGPYYGYTF. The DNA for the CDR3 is TGTGCCATACAGGGGCCCTACTATGGCTACACCTTC.

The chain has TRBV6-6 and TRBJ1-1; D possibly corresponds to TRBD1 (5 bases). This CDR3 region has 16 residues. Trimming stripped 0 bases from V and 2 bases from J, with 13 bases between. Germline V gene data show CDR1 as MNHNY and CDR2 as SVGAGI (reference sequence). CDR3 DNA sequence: TGTGCCAGCAGTTACTCGAGGCGGGACGGCAACACTGAAGCTTTCTTT. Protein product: CASSYSRRDGNTEAFF.

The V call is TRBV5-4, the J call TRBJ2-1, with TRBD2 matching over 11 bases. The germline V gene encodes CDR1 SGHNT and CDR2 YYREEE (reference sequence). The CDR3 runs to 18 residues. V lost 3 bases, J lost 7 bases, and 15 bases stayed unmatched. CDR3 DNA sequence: TGTGCCAGCAGCTCAGGGGCCTATAGCGGGAGGGCCGGGAATGAGCAGTTCTTC. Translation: CASSSGAYSGRAGNEQFF.